This TCR beta chain originates from a study of cytomegalovirus exposure and HLA in healthy donors. Separation from the roughly 670-subject first cohort characterized the roughly 120-subject validation cohort, to which the donors belonged. Clones were read by immunoSEQ multiplex PCR, and TCRdb kept only the in-frame ones, dropping some. Among about 140,000 clones listed, approximately 84% were seen once. This receptor was obtained from a woman aged 30 to 39 in good health and CMV-seronegative. Material for sequencing was PBMCs.

In nucleotides, the CDR3 is TGTGCCAGCTCACCACAGCAAAATCAGCCCCAGCATTTT. Its translation: CASSPQQNQPQHF. This chain uses TRBV18 with TRBJ1-5; D remains unclear. Germline-derived CDR1 and CDR2 are KGHSH and LQKENI. V was clipped by 1 base and J by 4 bases, with 5 bases between them. This CDR3 spans 13 amino acids.